The source of this T cell receptor (beta chain) is a study of molecular identifiers for immune sequencing clone quantification. Listed TCR primers and previously described methods were used for bulk TCR libraries. MiXCR was run by TCRdb on the PCR reads, yielding one entry per CDR3 protein. This repertoire shows 10,000 or so distinct CDR3 sequences, 15% to 20% found once; its top ten account for approximately 2%. V was pared by 6 bases and J by 0 bases, with 15 bases between. The CDR3 sequence is 15 residues long. In its sample, this clonotype ranks as medium-sized. Sorting defined naive CD8 T cells as CD8+CD4-CCR7+CD45RA+.

This chain connects TRBV12-3 or TRBV12-4 to TRBJ2-7; perhaps TRBD2 as D (5 bases). Specimen: naive CD8+ T cells from blood, with Jurkat cell RNA spiked in. Subset: FACS-sorted CD8+CD4-CCR7+CD45RA+ naive T cells. The sequence derives from a human donor in good health. Some libraries in this study had Jurkat cell RNA spiked in. As DNA, the CDR3 is TGTGCCAGCAGCCTGGAGGATCTTAGCTCCTACGAGCAGTACTTC. Its translation is CASSLEDLSSYEQYF.